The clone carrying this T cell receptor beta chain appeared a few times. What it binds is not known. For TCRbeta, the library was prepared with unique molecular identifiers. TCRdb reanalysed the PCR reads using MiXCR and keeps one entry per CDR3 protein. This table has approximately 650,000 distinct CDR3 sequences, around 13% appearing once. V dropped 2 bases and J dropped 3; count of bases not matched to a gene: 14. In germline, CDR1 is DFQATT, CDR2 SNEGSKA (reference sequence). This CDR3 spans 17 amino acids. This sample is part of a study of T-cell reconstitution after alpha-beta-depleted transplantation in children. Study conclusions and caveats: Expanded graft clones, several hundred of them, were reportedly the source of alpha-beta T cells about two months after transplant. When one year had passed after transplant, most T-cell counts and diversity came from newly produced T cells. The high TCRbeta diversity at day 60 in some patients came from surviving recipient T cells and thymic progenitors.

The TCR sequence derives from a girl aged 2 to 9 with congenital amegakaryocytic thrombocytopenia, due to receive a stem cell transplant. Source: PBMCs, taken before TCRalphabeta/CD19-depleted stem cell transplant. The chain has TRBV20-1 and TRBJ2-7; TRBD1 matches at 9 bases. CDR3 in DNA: TGCAGTGCTAGATCCCGCGAGGGACAGGGCGTCGTCTACGAGCAGTACTTC. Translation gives CSARSREGQGVVYEQYF.